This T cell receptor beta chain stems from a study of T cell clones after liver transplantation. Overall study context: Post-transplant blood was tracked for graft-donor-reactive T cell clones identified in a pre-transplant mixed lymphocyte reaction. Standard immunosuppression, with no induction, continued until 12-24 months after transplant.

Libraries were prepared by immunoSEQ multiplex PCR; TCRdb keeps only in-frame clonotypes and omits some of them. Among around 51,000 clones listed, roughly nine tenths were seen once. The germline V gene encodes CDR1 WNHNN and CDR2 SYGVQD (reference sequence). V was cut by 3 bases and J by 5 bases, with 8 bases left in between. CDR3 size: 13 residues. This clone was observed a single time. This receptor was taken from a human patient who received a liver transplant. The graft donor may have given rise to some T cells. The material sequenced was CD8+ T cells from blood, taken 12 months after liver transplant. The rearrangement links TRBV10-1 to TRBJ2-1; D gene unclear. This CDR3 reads CASSDLVNNEQFF. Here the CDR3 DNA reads TGCGCCAGCAGTGATTTGGTTAACAATGAGCAGTTCTTC.